These 30 T cell receptor beta chains were sequenced from one sample in a study of T cells expressing NK-cell markers. TCRdb reprocessed the 5' RACE reads and reports one entry per CDR3 protein, with no DNA. This table holds fewer than 300,000 distinct CDR3 sequences. The specimen sequenced was blood T cells: a sorted CD56 or NKG2C T cell subset, CD4+ or CD8+ T cells, or bulk PBMC T cells (not recorded which). Receptor source: a woman between 18 and 70 years old in good health.

The chain recombines TRBV4-3 with TRBJ1-5. This CDR3 is 14 amino acids long. From germline, CDR1 is LGHNA and CDR2 YSLEER. The CDR3 sequence is CASSQSDSNQPQHF.

The rearrangement uses TRBV12-3 or TRBV12-4 and TRBJ1-2; without DNA, the TCRdb call of TRBD1 cannot be checked. This CDR3 is built from 14 residues. The CDR3 sequence: CASSHSGTGAGYTF.

The chain couples TRBV3-1 to TRBJ2-3; no DNA is available, so the TRBD2 call from TCRdb remains unchecked. Germline V lookup: CDR1 LGHDT, CDR2 YNNKEL (reference sequence). The length of the CDR3 is 17 residues. This CDR3 is CASSQDPSGGGTHTQYF.

The chain recombines TRBV4-3 with TRBJ2-5. Germline CDR1 is LGHNA and CDR2 is YSLEER. This CDR3 contains 14 residues. The CDR3 sequence is CASSQTSWRETQYF.

V gene TRBV4-3 combines with J gene TRBJ2-1; TCRdb's assignment of TRBD1 cannot be checked, as there is no DNA. The CDR3 totals 18 residues. Per germline, CDR1 LGHNA and CDR2 YSLEER. CDR3 residues: CASSQVIVRDTQGNEQFF.

The chain carries TRBV7-2 and TRBJ1-6; TCRdb designates TRBD1, a call that cannot be tested without DNA. This CDR3 contains 15 residues. Looked up from germline, CDR1 is SGHTA and CDR2 is FQGNSA. CDR3 residues: CASSQGGFYNSPLHF.

The CDR3 sequence: CASSPPGRRTNTEAFF. The rearrangement links TRBV19 to TRBJ1-1; absent DNA, TCRdb's TRBD1 call cannot be checked. Germline V gene data show CDR1 as LNHDA and CDR2 as SQIVND (reference sequence). This CDR3 has 16 amino acids.

The chain is built from TRBV5-1 and TRBJ1-2. From germline, CDR1 is SGHRS and CDR2 YFSETQ. There are 12 residues in the CDR3. This chain's CDR3 is CASSLERYGYTF.

The V gene is TRBV18, the J gene TRBJ1-2; the TRBD1 assignment by TCRdb is unverifiable without DNA. CDR3 size: 14 residues. CDR1 and CDR2 from the germline V gene are KGHSH and LQKENI. The CDR3 spells CASSPPGQGYGYTF.

This rearrangement joins TRBV20-1 to TRBJ1-1; the D call of TRBD1 rests on TCRdb alone, since no DNA is present to check it. From germline, CDR1 is DFQATT and CDR2 SNEGSKA (reference sequence). The CDR3 loop spans 13 amino acids. CDR3 in amino acids: CSAGQGGDTEAFF.

The chain uses TRBV24-1 and TRBJ2-3; TCRdb designates TRBD1, a call that cannot be tested without DNA. The CDR3 sequence is 15 residues long. Germline CDR1 reads KGHDR; CDR2 reads SFDVKD. CDR3 region: CATSDLGAPTDTQYF.

The rearrangement links TRBV25-1 to TRBJ1-5; TCRdb's D gene call, TRBD1, goes unchecked for lack of DNA. The CDR3 consists of 13 residues. In germline, CDR1 is MGHDK, CDR2 SYGVNS. The CDR3: CASRGGGGQPQHF.

The chain recombines TRBV2 with TRBJ2-1; the TRBD2 assignment by TCRdb is unverifiable without DNA. Germline V gene lookup returns CDR1 SNHLY and CDR2 FYNNEI. CDR3 length: 16 amino acids. CDR3: CASILPVLAGNNEQFF.

The V and J genes are TRBV6-2 or TRBV6-3 and TRBJ1-5; there is no DNA to check the TCRdb D call of TRBD1. CDR1 MNHEY and CDR2 SVGEGT come from the germline V gene. CDR3 size: 16 residues. The CDR3 sequence is CASSFRGSEGNQPQHF.

The chain couples TRBV4-2 to TRBJ2-1; TCRdb's D gene call, TRBD1, goes unchecked for lack of DNA. Germline assignment: CDR1 LGHNA and CDR2 YNFKEQ. CDR3 length: 16 residues. CDR3 sequence reads: CASSVTGASSYNEQFF.

V and J are TRBV20-1 and TRBJ2-7; TCRdb calls TRBD2, which cannot be checked without DNA. There are 14 residues in the CDR3. Germline V gives CDR1 DFQATT, CDR2 SNEGSKA (reference sequence). CDR3 in amino acids: CSARPGLAVYEQYF.

The chain combines TRBV9 with TRBJ1-2; TCRdb gives TRBD1 as the D gene, but with no DNA this cannot be confirmed. The V gene's germline CDR1 is SGDLS and CDR2 YYNGEE. This CDR3 contains 16 residues. Here the CDR3 reads CASSVGGGGFAYGYTF.

The V call is TRBV28, the J call TRBJ1-2. Germline V gives CDR1 MDHEN, CDR2 SYDVKM. The CDR3 sequence is 13 residues long. The CDR3 loop is CASTGNRGYGYTF.

The chain couples TRBV3-1 to TRBJ2-1; TCRdb's D gene call, TRBD2, goes unchecked for lack of DNA. CDR1 is LGHDT, CDR2 YNNKEL, per germline (reference sequence). CDR3 length: 13 amino acids. This chain's CDR3 is CASRQGTGHEQFF.

The rearrangement uses TRBV7-2 and TRBJ1-4. The CDR3 runs 15 residues. CDR1 and CDR2 from the germline V gene are SGHTA and FQGNSA. The CDR3 region is CASSVDSSTNEKLFF.

The V call is TRBV15, the J call TRBJ2-1; TCRdb returns TRBD2, unconfirmable since there is no DNA. CDR1 and CDR2 from the germline V gene are LNHNV and YYDKDF (reference sequence). This CDR3 is 17 amino acids long. This chain's CDR3 is CATSRDSTSGTNNEQFF.

This chain joins TRBV3-1 and TRBJ1-1. Per germline, CDR1 LGHDT and CDR2 YNNKEL (reference sequence). This CDR3 is built from 15 residues. The CDR3 loop is CASSQALGLGAEAFF.

The rearrangement links TRBV7-2 to TRBJ1-2; the TRBD1 assignment by TCRdb is unverifiable without DNA. Germline assignment: CDR1 SGHTA and CDR2 FQGNSA. The CDR3 loop spans 16 amino acids. CDR3 residues: CASSLAPTGSGYGYTF.

The chain links TRBV10-3 to TRBJ2-1; TCRdb indicates TRBD1, and absent DNA this call remains unverified. The germline CDR1 and CDR2 sequences are ENHRY and SYGVKD. The CDR3 sequence is 16 residues long. CDR3: CAISESLGQGPNEQFF.

J is TRBJ2-1 and V is TRBV20-1; checking the TCRdb D call of TRBD1 is not possible without DNA. Per the germline V gene, CDR1 is DFQATT and CDR2 is SNEGSKA (reference sequence). CDR3 length: 15 amino acids. The chain's CDR3 is CSALARTGYNNEQFF.

This chain links TRBV5-1 with TRBJ1-1. The CDR3 consists of 15 residues. Germline CDR1 reads SGHRS; CDR2 reads YFSETQ. The CDR3 spells CASSLGLAAGTEAFF.

The chain links TRBV12-3 or TRBV12-4 to TRBJ2-5; the TCRdb D gene call, TRBD1, has no DNA to confirm it. The CDR3 covers 14 residues. CDR3 residues: CASSYHGGGETQYF.

The chain couples TRBV24-1 to TRBJ2-3. CDR3 length: 12 residues. Germline V gene sequence: CDR1 KGHDR, CDR2 SFDVKD. CDR3: CATRSSTDTQYF.

Here the CDR3 reads CASSSQVTAQHF. This rearrangement joins TRBV12-3 or TRBV12-4 to TRBJ1-5. The CDR3 runs to 12 residues.

The CDR3 region is CASRARDRSLPGELFF. The chain has TRBV2 and TRBJ2-2; TCRdb indicates TRBD1, and absent DNA this call remains unverified. The CDR3 covers 16 residues. Germline lookup yields CDR1 SNHLY and CDR2 FYNNEI. The full variable domain, its missing parts supplied by reference TRBV2 and TRBJ2-2, is EPEVTQTPSHQVTQMGQEVILRCVPISNHLYFYWYRQILGQKVEFLVSFYNNEISEKSEIFDDQFSVERPDGSNFTLKIRSTKLEDSAMYFCASRARDRSLPGELFFGEGSRLTVL.